This T cell receptor (beta chain) originates from a study of blood T cell repertoires in COVID-19. The wider study: Acute-phase and convalescent COVID-19 samples originated in the United States, Italy and Spain. The cDNA or gDNA used as material had been derived from T cells, B-cell-depleted T cells, or PBMCs.

This clone has more than one count but fewer than ten. Other DNA sequences in this specimen translate into the identical CDR3. Per the study methods: How many nucleated cells were present was estimated from reference gene primer amplification. Produced via immunoSEQ multiplex PCR; TCRdb's table is partial and in-frame only. From that table come the V and J calls and clone size; the DNA was used to work out D and trimming. The data hold some 240,000 clones, with about four fifths observed a single time. This CDR3 contains 12 residues. CDR1 and CDR2 (germline): LNHDA, SQIVND (reference sequence). V lost 2 bases, J lost 5 bases, and 6 bases lay in between.

The sample consisted of peripheral blood. The rearrangement uses TRBV19 and TRBJ2-5; no reliable D call. The sequence derives from a woman over 75 with acute or convalescent COVID-19. This CDR3 is CASSISGETQYF. DNA for the CDR3: TGTGCCAGTAGTATATCCGGGGAGACCCAGTACTTC.